What follows is one T cell receptor (beta chain) and its context. CDR3 length: 15 residues. Germline assignment: CDR1 LGHNA and CDR2 YSLEER. The germline V and J ends were trimmed by 0 bases and 1 base, with 10 bases remaining between them. Repertoires were generated with immunoSEQ multiplex PCR, while TCRdb's copy carries only in-frame clones and drops some. This sample carries approximately 210,000 clones, roughly 80% of them seen once, and the ten largest clones take roughly 5%. This specimen comes from a study of blood T cell repertoires in COVID-19. The chain combines TRBV4-3 with TRBJ2-7; weak D call: TRBD1 (5 bases). The clonotype comes from a human donor in a cohort sampled during active COVID-19. The sample consisted of peripheral blood. CDR3 amino acids: CASSQDSGKSYEQYF. The CDR3 coding sequence is TGCGCCAGCAGCCAAGATTCAGGGAAGTCCTACGAGCAGTACTTC.